In this sample, the clone carrying this T cell receptor beta chain turned up once. This sample was included in a study of blood T cell repertoires in COVID-19. Whole-study context: Samples came from the United States, Italy and Spain, spanning acute and convalescent COVID-19. PBMCs, B-cell-depleted T cells, or T cells provided the cDNA or gDNA that made up the material.

J gave up 2 bases and V 3 bases, and 5 bases lay outside the gene matches. Germline loops: CDR1 SGHNT, CDR2 YYREEE (reference sequence). This CDR3 is built from 15 residues. In the authors' methods: Reference gene primer amplification yielded estimated nucleated cell counts. The table came from immunoSEQ multiplex PCR; TCRdb's copy has only in-frame clones and leaves some out. V, J and clone size were drawn from that table, and D and trimming were deduced from the DNA. This table has roughly 150,000 clones, roughly 80% appearing once. This rearrangement joins TRBV5-4 to TRBJ2-1; 7 bases map to TRBD1. Specimen: peripheral blood. The source is a woman older than 75 with acute or convalescent COVID-19. The CDR3 DNA reads as TGTGCCAGCAGCTCCGCCGGGACAGCCTACAATGAGCAGTTCTTC. Its protein is CASSSAGTAYNEQFF.